This T cell receptor beta chain originates from a study of blood T cell repertoires in COVID-19. V shed 3 bases and J shed 7 bases, with 12 bases lying between them. The CDR3 length is 14 residues. From germline, CDR1 is LNHDA and CDR2 SQIVND (reference sequence). Only in-frame clones appear in the TCRdb table, and some are missing; sequencing was by immunoSEQ multiplex PCR. The sample yields a few hundred thousand clones, 85% seen once. V is TRBV19 and J is TRBJ1-4; D possibly corresponds to TRBD1 (6 bases). Source material: peripheral blood. The source of this sequence is a woman in her late teens or twenties with acute or convalescent COVID-19. CDR3: CASSMTGGREKLFF. The CDR3 DNA reads TGTGCCAGTAGTATGACGGGGGGCCGTGAAAAACTGTTTTTT.